One sample yielded the 25 T cell receptor beta chains listed below, sequenced in a study of Ad26.COV2.S vaccination and SARS-CoV-2 variants (dated by TCRdb to about 2021). Per the publication, the treatment or condition label means: around 19 received Ad26.COV2.S at low or high dose, single or two shots; 5 received placebo; per-sample allocation not given. For vaccine and placebo recipients, repertoires were sequenced using samples collected on day 63 after the first injection. The library was prepared using the immunoSEQ multiplex PCR assay. TCRdb retrieved this table from immuneACCESS and kept in-frame rearrangements only. Not all clones are present; in checked studies, unresolved V genes account for under half, and no reason is known for the remainder. This sample holds more than 400,000 clones; roughly 91% were observed only once. In total, the top ten clones hold more than 3.5% of the sample.

The sequencing used peripheral blood, collected in a trial of Ad26.COV2.S vaccine versus placebo. These receptors came from a person between 18 and 65 years old who received the Ad26.COV2.S COVID-19 vaccine or a placebo.

The DNA for the CDR3 is TGTGCCAGCAGCTTAGAGGCCAGGGGTTTAGAGACCCAGTACTTC. Translated, it gives CASSLEARGLETQYF. V is TRBV7-2 and J is TRBJ2-5; maybe TRBD1 (6 bases). The CDR3 totals 15 residues. Germline V lookup: CDR1 SGHTA, CDR2 FQGNSA. Deletions cut 1 base from V and 4 bases from J, with 13 bases between.

The chain joins TRBV11-2 to TRBJ1-1; no reliable D call. Germline assignment: CDR1 SGHAT and CDR2 FQNNGV. Trimming shortened V by 5 bases and J by 1 base, and 8 bases separated the two germline ends. The CDR3 consists of 13 residues. CDR3 nucleotide sequence: TGTGCCAGCAGCACGGACGGGAACACTGAAGCTTTCTTT. Translation gives CASSTDGNTEAFF.

The V and J genes are TRBV23-1 and TRBJ1-1, with D unclear. TRBV23-1 counts as an open reading frame of uncertain function. V lost 0 bases and J lost 0, with 8 bases in between. The CDR3 extends over 15 amino acids. This chain's CDR3 is CASSQSTRLNTEAFF. The CDR3 DNA reads TGCGCCAGCAGTCAATCGACGAGACTGAACACTGAAGCTTTCTTT.

This chain uses TRBV7-2 with TRBJ1-1, with 7 bases lining up with TRBD1. CDR3 size: 14 residues. The trim removed 7 bases at V and 0 bases at J, leaving 5 bases unmatched. Germline V gives CDR1 SGHTA, CDR2 FQGNSA. The CDR3 bases are TGTGCCAGCAACTCACAGGGGTTGAACACTGAAGCTTTCTTT. Translating gives CASNSQGLNTEAFF.

This chain links TRBV7-2 with TRBJ2-1; TRBD2 is a possible D gene (6 bases). CDR3 length: 15 amino acids. V lost 4 bases, J lost 3 bases, and 13 bases lay in between. The germline V gene has CDR1 SGHTA and CDR2 FQGNSA. CDR3 sequence reads: CASSSGPGLYNEQFF. In DNA, the CDR3 is TGTGCCAGCAGCTCTGGACCGGGACTCTACAATGAGCAGTTCTTC.

The chain uses TRBV7-2 and TRBJ2-7, with TRBD2 identical over 8 bases. Germline V lookup: CDR1 SGHTA, CDR2 FQGNSA. The CDR3 loop spans 15 amino acids. J gave up 0 bases and V 5 bases, and 6 bases lay outside the gene matches. In DNA form, the CDR3 reads TGTGCCAGCAGCCCCGTGGGGACTAGCTCCTACGAGCAGTACTTC. Translated: CASSPVGTSSYEQYF.

This chain joins TRBV7-9 and TRBJ2-7; possibly TRBD1 or TRBD2 for D (5 bases each). This CDR3 comprises 15 residues. Germline values: CDR1 SEHNR, CDR2 FQNEAQ (reference sequence). The germline V and J ends were trimmed by 5 bases and 0 bases, with 14 bases remaining between them. For the CDR3, the DNA is TGTGCCAGCAGCCCTCAGGGAGCCCACTCCTACGAGCAGTACTTC. Translated: CASSPQGAHSYEQYF. Using reference TRBV7-9 and TRBJ2-7 for the parts outside the CDR3, the full variable domain is DTGVSQNPRHKITKRGQNVTFRCDPISEHNRLYWYRQTLGQGPEFLTYFQNEAQLEKSRLLSDRFSAERPKGSFSTLEIQRTEQGDSAMYLCASSPQGAHSYEQYFGPGTRLTVT.

This chain joins TRBV5-8 and TRBJ2-1; D may be TRBD2 (5 bases). V was cut by 1 base and J by 0 bases, with 8 bases left in between. Germline CDR1 is SGHTS and CDR2 is YDEGEE. The CDR3 contains 15 residues. The CDR3 DNA sequence: TGTGCCAGCAGCTTGTACGGGGTCTCCTACAATGAGCAGTTCTTC. As protein: CASSLYGVSYNEQFF.

The chain is built from TRBV14 and TRBJ2-1; D is unresolved. V gave up 0 bases and J gave up 0 bases, with 6 bases separating them. This CDR3 region has 15 residues. CDR1 and CDR2 from the germline V gene are SGHDN and FVKESK. DNA for the CDR3: TGTGCCAGCAGCCAAGAAGGAGTCTCCTACAATGAGCAGTTCTTC. Amino acid sequence: CASSQEGVSYNEQFF. Looking up the rest from reference TRBV14 and TRBJ2-1 gives the full variable domain: EAGVTQFPSHSVIEKGQTVTLRCDPISGHDNLYWYRRVMGKEIKFLLHFVKESKQDESGMPNNRFLAERTGGTYSTLKVQPAELEDSGVYFCASSQEGVSYNEQFFGPGTRLTVL.

This chain connects TRBV5-6 to TRBJ2-5, with D hard to call. Trimming removed 2 bases at V and 4 bases at J, with 9 bases between. The CDR3 covers 13 residues. The germline gives CDR1 SGHDT, CDR2 YYEEEE. The CDR3 region is CASSFESSETQYF. In DNA, the CDR3 is TGTGCCAGCAGCTTTGAGAGTTCAGAGACCCAGTACTTC.

In this sample, this clone turned up a few times. The chain employs TRBV19 and TRBJ1-6; no reliable D call. CDR3 length: 15 amino acids. CDR1 is LNHDA and CDR2 is SQIVND in the germline V gene (reference sequence). Trimming cost V 6 bases and J 6 bases, with 15 bases left between them. The CDR3 reads CASSESWGTNSPLHF. For the CDR3, the DNA is TGTGCCAGTAGCGAGAGTTGGGGAACTAATTCACCCCTCCACTTT.

This clone was recorded once. This rearrangement joins TRBV6-2 or TRBV6-3 to TRBJ2-5; tentatively, D is TRBD1 (5 bases). Deletions cut 2 bases from V and 4 bases from J, with 8 bases between. The CDR3 loop spans 13 amino acids. Germline V gene data show CDR1 as MNHEY and CDR2 as SVGEGT. The chain's CDR3 is CASSYKGLETQYF. The DNA of the CDR3 is TGTGCCAGCAGTTACAAGGGGTTAGAGACCCAGTACTTC.

The chain recombines TRBV3-1 (or the pseudogene TRBV3-2) with TRBJ2-4, with 9 bases that match TRBD2. The ends lost 3 bases at V and 13 bases at J; junction bases unmatched: 7. Germline CDR1 is LGHDT and CDR2 is YNNKEL (reference sequence). This CDR3 is built from 13 residues. This chain's CDR3 is CASSQAGTSTQYF. CDR3 bases: TGTGCCAGCAGCCAGGCCGGGACTAGCACACAGTACTTC.

This clone has only one observation. The rearrangement links TRBV5-4 to TRBJ2-1, with a weak D call TRBD2 (6 bases). This CDR3 region has 14 residues. Trimming removed 3 bases from V and 4 bases from J, with 11 bases in between. CDR1 is SGHNT, CDR2 YYREEE, per germline (reference sequence). CDR3 coding DNA: TGTGCCAGCAGCTCGGGAGTATCTTACAATGAGCAGTTCTTC. Protein product: CASSSGVSYNEQFF.

There are a few counts of this clone. The J gene is TRBJ2-7, the V gene TRBV7-9, with TRBD2 matching 7 bases. J was trimmed by 7 bases and V by 5 bases; bases with no gene match: 14. CDR3 length: 15 amino acids. Germline CDR1 reads SEHNR; CDR2 reads FQNEAQ (reference sequence). The CDR3 region is CASSHLTKAGDEQYF. In DNA, the CDR3 is TGTGCCAGCAGCCACCTGACTAAGGCGGGAGATGAGCAGTACTTC.

This chain uses TRBV27 with TRBJ1-4; the D gene is possibly TRBD1 (5 bases). Germline CDR1 and CDR2: MNHEY and SMNVEV (reference sequence). Trimming took 5 bases from V and 10 from J, leaving 8 bases between them. The CDR3 extends over 11 amino acids. The CDR3 here is CASSTTGKLFF. Here the CDR3 DNA reads TGTGCCAGCAGTACTACAGGAAAACTGTTTTTT.

The chain combines TRBV27 with TRBJ2-1; D may be TRBD2 (5 bases). Germline assignment: CDR1 MNHEY and CDR2 SMNVEV (reference sequence). V was pared by 5 bases and J by 8 bases, with 13 bases between. The CDR3 has 13 amino acids. CDR3 coding DNA: TGTGCCAGCAGTCCCTTAGGGAGTCATGAGCAGTTCTTC. Translation gives CASSPLGSHEQFF.

This chain links TRBV11-2 with TRBJ2-3, with 9 bases that match TRBD1. J lost 3 bases, V lost 5 bases, and 6 bases had no gene match. CDR3 length: 15 amino acids. From germline, CDR1 is SGHAT and CDR2 FQNNGV. The CDR3 loop reads CASSAVDRGTDTQYF. CDR3 bases: TGTGCCAGCAGCGCGGTGGACAGGGGAACAGATACGCAGTATTTT.

This clone was picked up many times. The chain recombines TRBV5-1 with TRBJ2-1; 8 bases agree with TRBD2. CDR1 and CDR2 from the germline V gene are SGHRS and YFSETQ. There are 13 residues in the CDR3. The junction had 6 bases not matched to a gene; V was cut back by 4 bases and J by 9 bases. The CDR3 spells CASSPGTSFEQFF. In nucleotides, the CDR3 is TGCGCCAGCAGCCCCGGGACTAGTTTTGAGCAGTTCTTC.

The chain carries TRBV7-2 and TRBJ2-2, with 9 bases matching TRBD1. V lost 1 base, J lost 0 bases, and 6 bases stayed unmatched. This CDR3 spans 18 amino acids. CDR1 and CDR2 from the germline V gene are SGHTA and FQGNSA. As DNA, the CDR3 is TGTGCCAGCAGCTTAGTTTTGACAGGGGGTACGAACACCGGGGAGCTGTTTTTT. Translation gives CASSLVLTGGTNTGELFF.

J is TRBJ2-7 and V is TRBV28; TRBD1 matches at 9 bases. Per germline, CDR1 MDHEN and CDR2 SYDVKM. V shed 1 base and J 5 bases; nucleotides not matched to a gene: 12. The CDR3 covers 17 residues. Here the CDR3 reads CASSLSRSGTGINEQYF. The DNA of the CDR3 is TGTGCCAGCAGTTTATCGAGATCCGGGACAGGGATTAACGAGCAGTACTTC. Filled out from reference TRBV28 and TRBJ2-7, the complete variable domain reads DVKVTQSSRYLVKRTGEKVFLECVQDMDHENMFWYRQDPGLGLRLIYFSYDVKMKEKGDIPEGYSVSREKKERFSLILESASTNQTSMYLCASSLSRSGTGINEQYFGPGTRLTVT.

The chain links TRBV15 to TRBJ2-2; D remains unclear. CDR3 length: 15 residues. The germline gives CDR1 LNHNV, CDR2 YYDKDF (reference sequence). The V and J ends lost 0 bases and 1 base respectively, with 6 bases between them. Written as DNA, the CDR3 is TGTGCCACCAGCAGAGATGCCAAGAACACCGGGGAGCTGTTTTTT. It codes for CATSRDAKNTGELFF.

The chain joins TRBV18 to TRBJ2-2; no firm D call. This CDR3 has 11 residues. Germline-derived CDR1 and CDR2 are KGHSH and LQKENI. V lost 7 bases and J 2 bases, leaving 2 bases between the germline ends. The CDR3 nucleotides read TGTGCCAGCTACAACACCGGGGAGCTGTTTTTT. It is translated as CASYNTGELFF.

The chain is built from TRBV7-2 and TRBJ2-7; possibly TRBD1 for D (7 bases). Germline assignment: CDR1 SGHTA and CDR2 FQGNSA. The CDR3 totals 19 residues. Trimming took 1 base from V and 2 from J, leaving 24 bases between them. For the CDR3, the DNA is TGTGCCAGCAGCTTAGTCCCCAGACGGAGGGGGCCCTTAACCTACGAGCAGTACTTC. Protein product: CASSLVPRRRGPLTYEQYF.

This rearrangement joins TRBV19 to TRBJ1-1, with a possible D match to TRBD1 (5 bases). From germline, CDR1 is LNHDA and CDR2 SQIVND (reference sequence). V lost 5 bases to trimming and J lost 1 base, with 14 bases between them. This CDR3 is 15 amino acids long. The CDR3 nucleotides are TGTGCCAGTAGTTCGTCCGGGACGGAGAACACTGAAGCTTTCTTT. This translates into CASSSSGTENTEAFF.